Listed below are T cell receptor beta chains from one sample, sequenced in a study of blood T cell repertoires in COVID-19. The table came from immunoSEQ multiplex PCR; TCRdb's copy has only in-frame clones and leaves some out. This table holds about 41,000 clones, around 86% found once. What was sequenced was peripheral blood. All receptors come from a woman over 75 with acute or convalescent COVID-19. Each CDR3 is given with its conserved first and last residue. The order of the fields is V gene, CDR3 length, J gene, D gene, clone size, CDR3 protein, CDR3 DNA. A D gene is named only where the DNA matches it firmly. Not every row has a clone size; where given, it reads once, few, many or a size class.

v_gene: TRBV6-5; len: 15; j_gene: TRBJ1-2; d_gene: -; abundance: -; CDR3aa: CASSYGRTPSYGYTF; CDR3nt: TGTGCCAGCAGTTACGGGAGAACTCCAAGCTATGGCTACACCTTC
v_gene: TRBV7-9; len: 16; j_gene: TRBJ1-6; d_gene: -; abundance: -; CDR3aa: CASSHTQEAYNSPLHF; CDR3nt: TGTGCCAGCAGCCATACGCAGGAGGCCTATAATTCACCCCTCCACTTT
v_gene: TRBV30; len: 13; j_gene: TRBJ2-2; d_gene: -; abundance: -; CDR3aa: CAWSRVSTGELFF; CDR3nt: TGTGCCTGGAGTCGGGTGAGCACCGGGGAGCTGTTTTTT
v_gene: TRBV21-1; len: 16; j_gene: TRBJ1-1; d_gene: -; abundance: -; CDR3aa: CASSKEGQGMNTEAFF; CDR3nt: TGTGCCAGCAGCAAAGAGGGGCAGGGGATGAACACTGAAGCTTTCTTT
v_gene: TRBV7-9; len: 15; j_gene: TRBJ1-2; d_gene: -; abundance: -; CDR3aa: CASSPLGGASYGYTF; CDR3nt: TGTGCCAGCAGCCCGCTCGGGGGGGCTAGCTATGGCTACACCTTC
v_gene: TRBV6-1; len: 16; j_gene: TRBJ1-3; d_gene: -; abundance: few; CDR3aa: CASSEGVRGSGNTIYF; CDR3nt: TGTGCCAGCAGTGAAGGTGTAAGGGGATCCGGAAACACCATATATTTT
v_gene: TRBV19; len: 11; j_gene: TRBJ1-6; d_gene: -; abundance: -; CDR3aa: CASGGNSPLHF; CDR3nt: TGTGCCTCGGGGGGTAATTCACCCCTCCACTTT
v_gene: TRBV2; len: 13; j_gene: TRBJ2-7; d_gene: -; abundance: -; CDR3aa: CASSERSRSEQYF; CDR3nt: TGTGCCAGCAGTGAACGGAGTAGATCCGAGCAGTACTTC
v_gene: TRBV29-1; len: 13; j_gene: TRBJ1-2; d_gene: -; abundance: -; CDR3aa: CSVIPDINYGYTF; CDR3nt: TGCAGCGTTATACCGGACATAAACTATGGCTACACCTTC
v_gene: TRBV4-2; len: 13; j_gene: TRBJ1-1; d_gene: -; abundance: -; CDR3aa: CASSQTSEAEAFF; CDR3nt: TGTGCCAGCAGCCAAACTAGTGAGGCTGAAGCTTTCTTT
v_gene: TRBV19; len: 16; j_gene: TRBJ1-5; d_gene: -; abundance: -; CDR3aa: CASSPREGWSNQPQHF; CDR3nt: TGTGCCAGTAGTCCGCGGGAGGGTTGGAGCAATCAGCCCCAGCATTTT
v_gene: TRBV4-1; len: 16; j_gene: TRBJ1-2; d_gene: TRBD1; abundance: -; CDR3aa: CASSQGQGPPGYGYTF; CDR3nt: TGCGCCAGCAGCCAAGGACAGGGCCCCCCAGGATATGGCTACACCTTC
v_gene: TRBV2; len: 16; j_gene: TRBJ2-3; d_gene: -; abundance: -; CDR3aa: CASSEGAYSSTDTQYF; CDR3nt: TGTGCCAGCAGTGAAGGTGCCTACTCTAGCACAGATACGCAGTATTTT
v_gene: TRBV7-8; len: 15; j_gene: TRBJ2-2; d_gene: TRBD2; abundance: -; CDR3aa: CASSLGLAGNGELFF; CDR3nt: TGTGCCAGCAGCTTAGGGCTAGCGGGTAACGGGGAGCTGTTTTTT
v_gene: TRBV30; len: 15; j_gene: TRBJ1-4; d_gene: TRBD1; abundance: -; CDR3aa: CAWSVRQGAGEKLFF; CDR3nt: TGTGCCTGGAGTGTACGGCAGGGGGCCGGAGAAAAACTGTTTTTT
v_gene: TRBV5-1; len: 14; j_gene: TRBJ1-2; d_gene: -; abundance: -; CDR3aa: CASSVQGRGYGYTF; CDR3nt: TGCGCCAGCAGCGTTCAGGGGCGCGGATATGGCTACACCTTC
v_gene: TRBV5-1; len: 14; j_gene: TRBJ2-2; d_gene: -; abundance: -; CDR3aa: CASSPPGNTGELFF; CDR3nt: TGCGCCAGCAGCCCTCCAGGAAACACCGGGGAGCTGTTTTTT
v_gene: TRBV5-6; len: 15; j_gene: TRBJ1-1; d_gene: -; abundance: -; CDR3aa: CASSLGPLLAGEAFF; CDR3nt: TGTGCCAGCAGCTTGGGCCCGCTGTTGGCAGGTGAAGCTTTCTTT
v_gene: TRBV29-1; len: 14; j_gene: TRBJ1-5; d_gene: TRBD1; abundance: -; CDR3aa: CSVQTGGVGQPQHF; CDR3nt: TGCAGCGTACAGACAGGGGGAGTAGGTCAGCCCCAGCATTTT
v_gene: TRBV7-7; len: 15; j_gene: TRBJ2-2; d_gene: -; abundance: -; CDR3aa: CASSQEGRNTGELFF; CDR3nt: TGTGCCAGCAGCCAAGAGGGAAGGAACACCGGGGAGCTGTTTTTT
v_gene: TRBV10-3; len: 15; j_gene: TRBJ1-2; d_gene: -; abundance: once; CDR3aa: CAISEWAGADYGYTF; CDR3nt: TGTGCCATCAGTGAGTGGGCAGGGGCGGACTATGGCTACACCTTC
v_gene: TRBV11-2; len: 14; j_gene: TRBJ2-1; d_gene: TRBD1; abundance: -; CDR3aa: CASSLRQGENEQFF; CDR3nt: TGTGCCAGCAGCCTTAGACAGGGAGAGAATGAGCAGTTCTTC
v_gene: TRBV6-5; len: 13; j_gene: TRBJ2-1; d_gene: -; abundance: -; CDR3aa: CASRKGREGEQFF; CDR3nt: TGTGCCAGCCGAAAGGGAAGAGAGGGTGAGCAGTTCTTC
v_gene: TRBV10-2; len: 14; j_gene: TRBJ1-5; d_gene: TRBD1; abundance: once; CDR3aa: CASSESKGGEPQHF; CDR3nt: TGCGCCAGCAGTGAGTCCAAAGGGGGCGAGCCCCAGCATTTT
v_gene: TRBV5-1; len: 14; j_gene: TRBJ1-5; d_gene: TRBD1; abundance: -; CDR3aa: CASSFTGGTQPQHF; CDR3nt: TGCGCCAGCAGCTTTACAGGGGGCACTCAGCCCCAGCATTTT
v_gene: TRBV5-4; len: 14; j_gene: TRBJ2-3; d_gene: -; abundance: -; CDR3aa: CASSLTSREDTQYF; CDR3nt: TGTGCCAGCAGCTTAACCTCCCGTGAGGATACGCAGTATTTT
v_gene: TRBV4-2; len: 16; j_gene: TRBJ2-1; d_gene: TRBD2; abundance: -; CDR3aa: CASSQEGTSFYNEQFF; CDR3nt: TGTGCCAGCAGCCAAGAAGGGACTAGCTTCTACAATGAGCAATTCTTC
v_gene: TRBV6-5; len: 14; j_gene: TRBJ1-2; d_gene: -; abundance: -; CDR3aa: CASTSGLPRSGYTF; CDR3nt: TGTGCCAGCACCTCGGGTCTTCCCCGATCTGGCTACACCTTC